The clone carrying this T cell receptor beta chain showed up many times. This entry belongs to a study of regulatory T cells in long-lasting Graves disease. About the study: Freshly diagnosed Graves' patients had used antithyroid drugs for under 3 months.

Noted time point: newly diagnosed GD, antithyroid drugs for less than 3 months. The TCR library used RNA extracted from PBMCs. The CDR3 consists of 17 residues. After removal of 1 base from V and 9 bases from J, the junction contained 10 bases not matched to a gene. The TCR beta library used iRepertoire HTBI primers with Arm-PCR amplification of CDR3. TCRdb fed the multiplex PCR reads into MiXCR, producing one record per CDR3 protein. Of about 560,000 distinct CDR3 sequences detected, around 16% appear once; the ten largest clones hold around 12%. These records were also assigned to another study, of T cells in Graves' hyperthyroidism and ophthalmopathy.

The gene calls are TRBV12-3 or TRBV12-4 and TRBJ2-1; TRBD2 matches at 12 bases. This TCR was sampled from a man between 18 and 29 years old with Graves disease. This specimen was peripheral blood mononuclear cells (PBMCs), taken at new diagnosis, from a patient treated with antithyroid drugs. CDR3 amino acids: CASSLGTSGAITGEQFF. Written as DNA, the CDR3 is TGTGCCAGCAGTTTAGGGACTAGCGGGGCCATTACAGGTGAGCAGTTCTTC.